Sequencing of this T cell receptor (beta chain) was carried out in a study of sequential checkpoint blockade in melanoma. The overall study: Both treatment sequences were followed by maintenance nivolumab. Twenty-two patients had matched tumor biopsies before treatment and at week 13 after nivolumab or ipilimumab alone.

Specified treatment: randomized to nivolumab then ipilimumab (arm A) or the reverse (arm B). The CDR3 totals 17 residues. Trimming cost V 2 bases and J 3 bases; bases outside gene matches: 9. Germline V gene sequence: CDR1 SGHRS, CDR2 YFSETQ. Sequenced by immunoSEQ multiplex PCR; TCRdb stores in-frame clones only, minus some. The data hold around 10,000 clones, with 27% observed a single time. The chain couples TRBV5-1 to TRBJ2-3, with 10 bases that match TRBD2. The TCR sequence derives from a human donor with melanoma. Sequencing used tumor tissue (inferred from file names), obtained from a patient given nivolumab and ipilimumab in sequence. The CDR3 coding sequence is TGCGCCAGCAGCTTCCAGCGGGGGGGCCTAAGTACAGATACGCAGTATTTT. Amino acid sequence: CASSFQRGGLSTDTQYF.